This TCR beta chain comes out of a study of T-cell memory formation after mild COVID-19. Whole-study results and caveats: Day 15 to 85 contracting clones showed balanced CD4/CD8; later expanders leaned CD4+. Mainly in CM and EM were contracting CD4+ clones; CD8+ were in EMRA. Several responding clones turned up in pre-infection memory, indicating that cross-reactive memory may have taken part.

TCRdb fed the 5' RACE reads into MiXCR, producing one record per CDR3 protein. The repertoire includes roughly 250,000 distinct CDR3 sequences, 16% of them detected once, and around 3.7% sits in the top ten. The CDR3 loop spans 12 amino acids. Trimming removed 8 bases from V and 2 bases from J, with 8 bases in between. This clonotype was seen a few times. No antigen is known for it. What was sequenced was PBMCs or a T cell subset sorted from them (not recorded which). The receptor was derived from a man aged 18 to 29 who had mild COVID-19 (a few samples of this study predate the infection). Cell type and time point are not known. This chain links TRBV12-3 or TRBV12-4 with TRBJ2-3, with no clear D. CDR3 in DNA: TGTGCCAGCGGGCGACTCACAGATACGCAGTATTTT. Amino acid sequence: CASGRLTDTQYF.